Listed here are 25 T cell receptor beta chains from one sample, sequenced in a study of blood T cell repertoires in COVID-19. Profiled with immunoSEQ multiplex PCR; TCRdb holds only in-frame clones, not every one. The sample has roughly 88,000 clones; roughly 80% are singletons. Material for sequencing was peripheral blood. These receptors came from a woman over 75 with active or convalescent COVID-19.

This sequence joins TRBV18 and TRBJ2-2, with a tentative D call TRBD2 (6 bases). The CDR3 runs to 16 residues. The V and J ends lost 3 bases and 0 bases respectively, with 11 bases between them. CDR1 and CDR2 (germline): KGHSH, LQKENI. The CDR3 reads CASSPMDYSNTGELFF. Here the CDR3 DNA reads TGTGCCAGCTCACCTATGGACTATTCGAACACCGGGGAGCTGTTTTTT.

With respect to this clone: The sample contains more than one DNA sequence encoding this CDR3. The J gene is TRBJ2-7, the V gene TRBV6-5; TRBD2 might be the D (7 bases). The germline V gene encodes CDR1 MNHEY and CDR2 SVGAGI. Trimming left V 7 bases short and J 2 bases short, with 12 bases between. There are 13 residues in the CDR3. DNA for the CDR3: TGTGCCAGCATAGGGGGGGCGGCCTACGAGCAGTACTTC. It encodes CASIGGAAYEQYF.

The chain employs TRBV12-3 or TRBV12-4 and TRBJ1-2; D gene uncertain. The ends were cut back, 2 bases at V and 3 bases at J, with 4 bases in the middle. The CDR3 extends over 12 amino acids. The CDR3 is CASSLTDYGYTF. CDR3 DNA: TGTGCCAGCAGTTTAACGGACTATGGCTACACCTTC.

The chain carries TRBV6-5 and TRBJ1-6; no definite D call. Deletions cut 8 bases from V and 8 bases from J, with 10 bases between. The germline gives CDR1 MNHEY, CDR2 SVGAGI. This CDR3 has 12 residues. The CDR3 loop reads CASGTGDSPLHF. The DNA for the CDR3 is TGTGCCAGCGGTACCGGGGATTCACCCCTCCACTTT.

This chain links TRBV3-1 (or the pseudogene TRBV3-2) with TRBJ2-3; weak D call: TRBD1 (7 bases). V lost 4 bases to trimming and J lost 6 bases, with 20 bases between them. CDR3 length equals 16 residues. Germline V gene sequence: CDR1 LGHDT, CDR2 YNNKEL (reference sequence). This CDR3 reads CASSRRGGGVGDTQYF. CDR3 coding DNA: TGTGCCAGCAGCCGGAGAGGGGGCGGGGTCGGCGATACGCAGTATTTT.

The sample holds one count of this clone. The J gene is TRBJ2-5, the V gene TRBV9; 7 bases agree with TRBD2. V lost 4 bases and J lost 7; bases outside the gene matches: 7. Germline V gene lookup returns CDR1 SGDLS and CDR2 YYNGEE. The CDR3 runs to 13 residues. The CDR3 region is CASSTSVERTQYF. The CDR3 DNA reads TGTGCCAGCAGCACTAGCGTCGAAAGGACCCAGTACTTC.

The chain is built from TRBV28 and TRBJ1-6; TRBD1 aligns across 9 bases. This CDR3 is 15 amino acids long. The trim removed 4 bases at V and 10 bases at J, leaving 8 bases unmatched. Germline-derived CDR1 and CDR2 are MDHEN and SYDVKM. CDR3 sequence: CASSSGQGSWSPLHF. The DNA for the CDR3 is TGTGCCAGCAGTTCGGGACAGGGCAGCTGGTCACCCCTCCACTTT.

The gene calls are TRBV4-2 and TRBJ1-2; D possibly corresponds to TRBD1 (6 bases). The germline gives CDR1 LGHNA, CDR2 YNFKEQ. The V end was cut by 0 bases, the J end by 6 bases, with 20 bases between. The CDR3 spans 17 residues. The DNA for the CDR3 is TGTGCCAGCAGCCAAGAGCCTGCAGGGGAAGGTGGAAATGGCTACACCTTC. As protein: CASSQEPAGEGGNGYTF.

The V call is TRBV19, the J call TRBJ2-3, with TRBD1 matching 8 bases. The CDR3 runs to 14 residues. Per the germline V gene, CDR1 is LNHDA and CDR2 is SQIVND (reference sequence). In DNA, the CDR3 is TGTGCTACCAGGGGGGACAGGAACACAGATACGCAGTATTTT. Translating it yields CATRGDRNTDTQYF.

J is TRBJ1-2 and V is TRBV4-3, with D possibly being TRBD1 (5 bases). Germline assignment: CDR1 LGHNA and CDR2 YSLEER. The CDR3 contains 13 residues. Trimming left V 4 bases short and J 7 bases short, with 13 bases between. CDR3 DNA sequence: TGCGCCAGCAGCCGAACTTTGACAGCTGGCTACACCTTC. The encoded protein is CASSRTLTAGYTF.

The V and J genes are TRBV12-3 or TRBV12-4 and TRBJ2-7, with 8 bases that match TRBD1. With 3 bases clipped from V and 7 bases from J, the junction kept 5 bases outside the gene matches. The CDR3 spans 13 residues. The CDR3 sequence: CASSFGRGREQYF. The CDR3 nucleotides are TGTGCCAGCAGTTTCGGCAGGGGGCGGGAGCAGTACTTC.

This clone was counted between two and nine times. The V call is TRBV6-4, the J call TRBJ1-2; tentatively, D is TRBD1 (5 bases). Germline V gene lookup returns CDR1 MRHNA and CDR2 SNTAGT. Trimming cost V 2 bases and J 7 bases, with 11 bases left between them. The CDR3 consists of 13 residues. The CDR3 loop reads CASSDPTALGYTF. CDR3 nucleotide sequence: TGTGCCAGCAGTGACCCGACAGCCCTTGGCTACACCTTC.

V gene TRBV18 combines with J gene TRBJ2-5; D perhaps matches TRBD1 (6 bases). V was clipped by 0 bases and J by 6 bases, with 14 bases between them. This CDR3 contains 15 residues. Germline V gene data show CDR1 as KGHSH and CDR2 as LQKENI. The CDR3 bases are TGTGCCAGCTCACCACCATCCGAACAGGGAAAGACCCAGTACTTC. Translating gives CASSPPSEQGKTQYF.

The rearrangement joins TRBV6-2 or TRBV6-3 to TRBJ2-5; D remains ambiguous. Trimming took 1 base from V and 3 from J, leaving 6 bases between them. The CDR3 is 13 amino acids. CDR1 and CDR2 from the germline V gene are MNHEY and SVGEGT. The CDR3 reads CASSYFREETQYF. The CDR3 nucleotides are TGTGCCAGCAGTTACTTTCGTGAAGAGACCCAGTACTTC.

The rearrangement joins TRBV19 to TRBJ2-4; no definite D call. CDR1 is LNHDA, CDR2 SQIVND, per germline (reference sequence). The CDR3 totals 14 residues. V was pared by 5 bases and J by 1 base, with 9 bases between. The CDR3 nucleotides are TGTGCCAGTAGTTCGGGTTGGGCCAAAAACATTCAGTACTTC. Translating gives CASSSGWAKNIQYF.

This chain uses TRBV7-6 with TRBJ1-1, with D perhaps matching TRBD1 (6 bases). Deletions cut 1 base from V and 6 bases from J, with 12 bases between. Per the germline V gene, CDR1 is SGHVS and CDR2 is FNYEAQ. The CDR3 extends over 14 amino acids. Here the CDR3 reads CASSLVQGGPEAFF. CDR3 in DNA: TGTGCCAGCAGCTTAGTACAGGGTGGCCCTGAAGCTTTCTTT. Full variable domain (missing parts from reference TRBV7-6 and TRBJ1-1): GAGVSQSPRYKVTKRGQDVALRCDPISGHVSLYWYRQALGQGPEFLTYFNYEAQQDKSGLPNDRFSAERPEGSISTLTIQRTEQRDSAMYRCASSLVQGGPEAFFGQGTRLTVV.

The count of this clone is one. CDR3 in amino acids: CASSFGGTPGEQYF. Written as DNA, the CDR3 is TGCGCCAGCAGCTTCGGCGGAACCCCGGGAGAGCAGTACTTC. This chain connects TRBV5-1 to TRBJ2-7; weak D call: TRBD2 (5 bases). The CDR3 is made up of 14 amino acids. V dropped 2 bases and J dropped 7 bases, with 16 bases sitting between them. Per germline, CDR1 SGHRS and CDR2 YFSETQ.

This chain uses TRBV10-3 with TRBJ1-4; unclear D gene. CDR1 ENHRY and CDR2 SYGVKD come from the germline V gene. The CDR3 has 15 residues. The ends were cut back, 6 bases at V and 0 bases at J, with 11 bases in the middle. DNA of the CDR3: TGTGCCATCAGCTCCAGGCGCTCAACTAATGAAAAACTGTTTTTT. As protein: CAISSRRSTNEKLFF.

This chain connects TRBV6-5 to TRBJ2-7; the match to TRBD1 covers 7 bases. This CDR3 spans 14 amino acids. Germline V gene lookup returns CDR1 MNHEY and CDR2 SVGAGI. V lost 0 bases, J lost 7 bases, and 6 bases stayed unmatched. The CDR3, as DNA: TGTGCCAGCAGTTACTCAGGCAGGGGGAGAGAGCAGTACTTC. This encodes CASSYSGRGREQYF.

V is TRBV5-1 and J is TRBJ2-5; 7 nucleotides line up with TRBD2. Germline-derived CDR1 and CDR2 are SGHRS and YFSETQ. V trimming: 1 base; J trimming: 4 bases; junction bases outside the gene matches: 4. The CDR3 covers 14 residues. CDR3 bases: TGCGCCAGCAGCTTGAGAGCGGGGTCAGAGACCCAGTACTTC. It is translated as CASSLRAGSETQYF.

The chain uses TRBV9 and TRBJ1-2; D gene ambiguous. V gave up 0 bases and J gave up 0 bases, with 6 bases separating them. CDR1 and CDR2 from the germline V gene are SGDLS and YYNGEE. CDR3 length equals 14 residues. This CDR3 is CASSVDHTNYGYTF. The CDR3 DNA reads TGTGCCAGCAGCGTAGATCACACTAACTATGGCTACACCTTC.

The sample holds a few counts of this clone. The CDR3 nucleotides are TGTGCCAGTAGTTGGCGCGGGACCGGGGAGCTGTTTTTT. This encodes CASSWRGTGELFF. The chain has TRBV19 and TRBJ2-2; possibly TRBD2 for D (5 bases). The CDR3 is made up of 13 amino acids. The V end was cut by 5 bases, the J end by 5 bases, with 9 bases between. Germline assignment: CDR1 LNHDA and CDR2 SQIVND (reference sequence).

The chain uses TRBV7-2 and TRBJ1-2; D may be TRBD1 (5 bases). The germline gives CDR1 SGHTA, CDR2 FQGNSA. V was clipped by 5 bases and J by 2 bases, with 9 bases between them. This CDR3 is built from 13 residues. The CDR3 nucleotides are TGTGCCAGCAGCCCTGGACAAAACTATGGCTACACCTTC. It is translated as CASSPGQNYGYTF.

The chain uses TRBV6-5 and TRBJ1-2, with D uncertain. The germline V and J ends were trimmed by 6 bases and 1 base, with 15 bases remaining between them. This CDR3 has 15 residues. The germline V gene has CDR1 MNHEY and CDR2 SVGAGI. The CDR3 DNA reads as TGTGCCAGCAGGCGGGTTACAGCCGTTAACTATGGCTACACCTTC. Encoded protein: CASRRVTAVNYGYTF.

Of note for this clone: One end of the junction is discordant with germline, which a read error may explain. V and J are TRBV7-7 and TRBJ2-3, with a tentative D call TRBD1 (5 bases). This CDR3 has 15 residues. Per the germline V gene, CDR1 is SSHAT and CDR2 is FNYEAQ (reference sequence). In nucleotides, the CDR3 is TGTGCTAGCAGCTTAGGTCGGCAGGGAAAAGATACGCAGTATTTT. This codes for CASSLGRQGKDTQYF.